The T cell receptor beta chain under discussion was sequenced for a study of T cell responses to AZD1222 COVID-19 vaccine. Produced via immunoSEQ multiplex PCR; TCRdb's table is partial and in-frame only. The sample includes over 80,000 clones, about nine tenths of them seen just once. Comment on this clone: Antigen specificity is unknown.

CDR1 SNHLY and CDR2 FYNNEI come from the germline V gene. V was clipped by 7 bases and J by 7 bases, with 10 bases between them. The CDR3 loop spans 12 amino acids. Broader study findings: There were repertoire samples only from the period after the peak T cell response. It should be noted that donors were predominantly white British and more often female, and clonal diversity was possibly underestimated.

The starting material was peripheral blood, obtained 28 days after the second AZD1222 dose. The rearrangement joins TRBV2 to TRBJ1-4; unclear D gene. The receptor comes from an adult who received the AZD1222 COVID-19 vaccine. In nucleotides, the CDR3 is TGTGCCAGCATATCCGGTGGTGAAAAACTGTTTTTT. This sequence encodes CASISGGEKLFF.